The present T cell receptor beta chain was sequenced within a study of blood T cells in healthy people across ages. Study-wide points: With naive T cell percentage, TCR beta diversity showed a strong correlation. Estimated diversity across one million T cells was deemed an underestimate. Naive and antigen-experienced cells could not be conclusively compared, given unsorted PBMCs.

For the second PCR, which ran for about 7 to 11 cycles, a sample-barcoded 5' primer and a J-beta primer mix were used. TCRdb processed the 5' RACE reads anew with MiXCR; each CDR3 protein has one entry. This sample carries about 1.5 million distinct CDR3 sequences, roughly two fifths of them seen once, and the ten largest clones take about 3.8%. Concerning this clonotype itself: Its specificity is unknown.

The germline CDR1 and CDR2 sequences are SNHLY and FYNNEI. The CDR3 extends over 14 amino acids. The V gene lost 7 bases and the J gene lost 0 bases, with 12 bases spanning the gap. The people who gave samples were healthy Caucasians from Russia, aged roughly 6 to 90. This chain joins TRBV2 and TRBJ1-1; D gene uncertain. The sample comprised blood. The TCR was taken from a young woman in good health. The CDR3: CASKGRGMNTEAFF. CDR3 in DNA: TGTGCCAGCAAAGGCCGGGGAATGAACACTGAAGCTTTCTTT.